This T cell receptor (beta chain) came from a study of T cells in Graves' hyperthyroidism and ophthalmopathy. Study as a whole: Prior to any treatment, at the point of initial diagnosis, peripheral blood was collected.

V lost 3 bases to trimming and J lost 5 bases, with 7 bases between them. This CDR3 comprises 12 residues. From germline, CDR1 is SGHDN and CDR2 FVKESK. Concerning this clonotype: What it binds is unknown.

Using RNA transcripts as the source, TCR beta CDR3 regions were amplified. The TCR CDR3 first-round RT-PCR relied on the HTBI primer set. TCRdb re-called the multiplex PCR reads through MiXCR, storing one row per CDR3 protein. The sample shows hundreds of thousands of distinct CDR3 sequences, roughly 13% of them seen only once. Points from the study as a whole: Appearing also in blood were most of the thyroid clonotypes expanded above 0.001.

The sequenced sample was blood. The chain is built from TRBV14 and TRBJ1-2; no clear D. This clonotype was obtained from a woman in her forties with Graves' ophthalmopathy. CDR3 DNA: TGTGCCAGCAGCCATAGCCCTTATGGCTACACCTTC. It yields the protein CASSHSPYGYTF.